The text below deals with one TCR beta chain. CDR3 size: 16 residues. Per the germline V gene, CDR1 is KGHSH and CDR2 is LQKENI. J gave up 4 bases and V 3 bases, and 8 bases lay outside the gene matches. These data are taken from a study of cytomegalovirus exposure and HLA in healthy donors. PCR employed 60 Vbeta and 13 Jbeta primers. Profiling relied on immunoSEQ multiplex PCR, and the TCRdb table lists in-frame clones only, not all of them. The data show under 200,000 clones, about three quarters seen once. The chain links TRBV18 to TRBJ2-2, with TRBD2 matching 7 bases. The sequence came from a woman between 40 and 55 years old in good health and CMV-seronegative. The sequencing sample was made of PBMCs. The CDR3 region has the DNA TGTGCCAGCTCACCTTTTGCGGGGGAGGCCACCGGGGAGCTGTTTTTT. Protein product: CASSPFAGEATGELFF.